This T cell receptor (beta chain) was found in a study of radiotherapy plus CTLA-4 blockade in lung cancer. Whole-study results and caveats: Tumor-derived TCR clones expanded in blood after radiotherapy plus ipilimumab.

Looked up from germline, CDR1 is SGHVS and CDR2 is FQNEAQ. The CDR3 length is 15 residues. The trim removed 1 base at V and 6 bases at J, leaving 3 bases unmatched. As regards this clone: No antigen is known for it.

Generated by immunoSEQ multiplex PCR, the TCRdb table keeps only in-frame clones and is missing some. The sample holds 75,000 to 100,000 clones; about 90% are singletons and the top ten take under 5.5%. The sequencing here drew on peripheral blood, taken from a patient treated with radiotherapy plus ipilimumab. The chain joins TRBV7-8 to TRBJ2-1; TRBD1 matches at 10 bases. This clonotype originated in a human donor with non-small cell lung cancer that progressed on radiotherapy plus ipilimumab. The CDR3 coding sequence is TGTGCCAGCAGCTTAGGGGGACAGGGGCTCAATGAGCAGTTCTTC. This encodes CASSLGGQGLNEQFF.